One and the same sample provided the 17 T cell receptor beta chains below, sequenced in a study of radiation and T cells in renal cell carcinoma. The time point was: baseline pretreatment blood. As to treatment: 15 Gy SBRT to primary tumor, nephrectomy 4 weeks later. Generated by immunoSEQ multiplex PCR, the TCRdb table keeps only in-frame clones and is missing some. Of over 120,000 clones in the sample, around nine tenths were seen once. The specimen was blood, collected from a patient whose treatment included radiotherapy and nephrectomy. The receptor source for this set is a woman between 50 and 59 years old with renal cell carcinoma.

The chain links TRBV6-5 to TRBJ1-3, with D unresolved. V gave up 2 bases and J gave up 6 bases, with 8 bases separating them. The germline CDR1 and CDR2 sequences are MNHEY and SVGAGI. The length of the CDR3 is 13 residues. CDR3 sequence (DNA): TGTGCCAGCAGTTACCTATCGGAAAACACCATATATTTT. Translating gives CASSYLSENTIYF.

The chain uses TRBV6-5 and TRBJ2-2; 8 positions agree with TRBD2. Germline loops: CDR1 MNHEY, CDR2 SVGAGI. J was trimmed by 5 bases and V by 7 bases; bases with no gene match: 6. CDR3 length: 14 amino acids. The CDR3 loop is CASIDIAGTGELFF. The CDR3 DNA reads TGTGCCAGCATTGACATAGCGGGGACCGGGGAGCTGTTTTTT.

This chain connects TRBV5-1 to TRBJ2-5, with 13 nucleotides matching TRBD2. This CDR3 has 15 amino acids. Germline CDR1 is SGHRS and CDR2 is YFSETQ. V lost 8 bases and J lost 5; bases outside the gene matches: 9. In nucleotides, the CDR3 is TGCGCCAGTCACCAGACTAGCGGGGGGCCGGAGACCCAGTACTTC. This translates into CASHQTSGGPETQYF. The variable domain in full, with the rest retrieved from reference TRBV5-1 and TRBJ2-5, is KAGVTQTPRYLIKTRGQQVTLSCSPISGHRSVSWYQQTPGQGLQFLFEYFSETQRNKGNFPGRFSGRQFSNSRSEMNVSTLELGDSALYLCASHQTSGGPETQYFGPGTRLLVL.

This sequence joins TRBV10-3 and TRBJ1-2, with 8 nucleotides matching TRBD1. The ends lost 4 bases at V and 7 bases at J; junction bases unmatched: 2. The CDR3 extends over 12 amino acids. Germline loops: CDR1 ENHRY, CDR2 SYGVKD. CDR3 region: CAISAGGSGYTF. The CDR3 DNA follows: TGTGCCATCAGTGCAGGGGGCAGTGGCTACACCTTC.

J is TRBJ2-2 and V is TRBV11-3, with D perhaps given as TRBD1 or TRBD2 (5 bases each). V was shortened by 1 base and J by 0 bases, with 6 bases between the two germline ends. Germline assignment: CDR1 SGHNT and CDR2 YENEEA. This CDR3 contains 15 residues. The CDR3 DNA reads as TGTGCCAGCAGCTTAGGGGGGTCGAACACCGGGGAGCTGTTTTTT. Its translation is CASSLGGSNTGELFF.

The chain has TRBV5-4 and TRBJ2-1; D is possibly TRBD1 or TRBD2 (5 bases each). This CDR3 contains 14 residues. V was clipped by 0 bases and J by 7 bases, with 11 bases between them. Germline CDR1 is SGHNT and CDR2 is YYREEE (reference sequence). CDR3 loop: CASSLEGRRNEQFF. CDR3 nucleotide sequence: TGTGCCAGCAGCTTGGAGGGGCGGAGGAATGAGCAGTTCTTC.

This CDR3 reads CASSDRRSNQPQHF. Written as DNA, the CDR3 is TGTGCCAGCAGTGATCGTCGTAGCAATCAGCCCCAGCATTTT. This rearrangement joins TRBV2 to TRBJ1-5; D gene uncertain. Germline CDR1 and CDR2: SNHLY and FYNNEI. The V end lost 3 bases, the J end lost 0 bases, and 6 bases lay between the germline ends. This CDR3 is 14 amino acids long.

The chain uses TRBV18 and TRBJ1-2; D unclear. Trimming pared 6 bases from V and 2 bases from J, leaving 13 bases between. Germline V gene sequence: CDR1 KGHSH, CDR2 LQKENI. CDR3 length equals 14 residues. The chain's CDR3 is CASSDLSGNYGYTF. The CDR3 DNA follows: TGTGCCAGCTCGGACCTGAGCGGAAACTATGGCTACACCTTC.

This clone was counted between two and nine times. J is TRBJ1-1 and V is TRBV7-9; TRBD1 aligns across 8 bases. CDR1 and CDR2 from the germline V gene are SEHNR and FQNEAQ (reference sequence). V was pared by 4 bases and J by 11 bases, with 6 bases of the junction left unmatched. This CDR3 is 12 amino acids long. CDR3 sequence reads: CASSSSGGDAFF. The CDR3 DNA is TGTGCCAGCAGCTCATCAGGGGGCGACGCTTTCTTT.

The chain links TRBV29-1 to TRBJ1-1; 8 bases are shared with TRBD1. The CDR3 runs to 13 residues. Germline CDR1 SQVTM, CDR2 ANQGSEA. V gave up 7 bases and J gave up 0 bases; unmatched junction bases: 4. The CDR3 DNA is TGCAGCGGGCAGGGGGCGATGAACACTGAAGCTTTCTTT. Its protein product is CSGQGAMNTEAFF.

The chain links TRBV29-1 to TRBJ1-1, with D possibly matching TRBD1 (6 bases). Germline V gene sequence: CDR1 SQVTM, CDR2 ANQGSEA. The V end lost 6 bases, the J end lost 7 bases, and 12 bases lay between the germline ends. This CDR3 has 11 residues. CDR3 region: CSVRTEFEAFF. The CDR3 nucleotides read TGCAGCGTCCGGACAGAATTTGAAGCTTTCTTT.

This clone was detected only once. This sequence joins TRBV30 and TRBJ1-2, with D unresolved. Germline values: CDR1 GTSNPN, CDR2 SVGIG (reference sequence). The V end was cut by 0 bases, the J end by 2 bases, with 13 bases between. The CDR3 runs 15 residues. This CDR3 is CAWSVGGSLNYGYTF. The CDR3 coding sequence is TGTGCCTGGAGTGTAGGAGGCAGTCTCAACTATGGCTACACCTTC. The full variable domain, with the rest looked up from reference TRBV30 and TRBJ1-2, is SQTIHQWPATLVQPVGSPLSLECTVEGTSNPNLYWYRQAAGRGLQLLFYSVGIGQISSEVPQNLSASRPQDRQFILSSKKLLLSDSGFYLCAWSVGGSLNYGYTFGSGTRLTVV.

CDR3 bases: TGTGCCAGCAGCCGCGACCTACAACGGGGGGGCTCCGAGCAGTACTTC. Protein: CASSRDLQRGGSEQYF. The rearrangement uses TRBV5-4 and TRBJ2-7, with 8 bases that match TRBD2. The CDR3 extends over 16 amino acids. Per germline, CDR1 SGHNT and CDR2 YYREEE (reference sequence). Germline trimming cut 4 bases from V and 6 bases from J; bases unmatched to any gene: 15.

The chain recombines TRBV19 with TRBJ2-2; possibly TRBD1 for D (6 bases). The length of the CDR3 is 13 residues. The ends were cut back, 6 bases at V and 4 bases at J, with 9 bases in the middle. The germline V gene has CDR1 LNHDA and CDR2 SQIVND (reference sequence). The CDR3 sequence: CASRRGGTGELFF. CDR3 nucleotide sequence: TGTGCCAGTAGAAGAGGGGGCACCGGGGAGCTGTTTTTT.

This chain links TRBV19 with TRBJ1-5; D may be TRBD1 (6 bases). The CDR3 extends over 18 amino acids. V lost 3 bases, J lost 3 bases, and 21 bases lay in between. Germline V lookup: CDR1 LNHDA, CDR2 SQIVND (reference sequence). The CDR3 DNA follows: TGTGCCAGTAGTATTTTGGGGGGGCGCGGCAGCTTCAATCAGCCCCAGCATTTT. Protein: CASSILGGRGSFNQPQHF. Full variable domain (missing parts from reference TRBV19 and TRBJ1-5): DGGITQSPKYLFRKEGQNVTLSCEQNLNHDAMYWYRQDPGQGLRLIYYSQIVNDFQKGDIAEGYSVSREKKESFPLTVTSAQKNPTAFYLCASSILGGRGSFNQPQHFGDGTRLSIL.

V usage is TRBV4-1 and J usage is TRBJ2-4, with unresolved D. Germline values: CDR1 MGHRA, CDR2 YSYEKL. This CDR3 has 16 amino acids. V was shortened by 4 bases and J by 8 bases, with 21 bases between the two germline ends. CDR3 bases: TGCGCCAGCAGCCCAAGCCCCCCCTGGACGGTGGACATTCAGTACTTC. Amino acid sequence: CASSPSPPWTVDIQYF.

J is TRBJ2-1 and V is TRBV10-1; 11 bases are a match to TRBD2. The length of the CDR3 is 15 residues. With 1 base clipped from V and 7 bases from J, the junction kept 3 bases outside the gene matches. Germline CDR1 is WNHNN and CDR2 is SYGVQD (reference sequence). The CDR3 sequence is CASSELAGGPNEQFF. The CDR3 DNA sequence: TGCGCCAGCAGTGAGTTAGCGGGGGGGCCAAATGAGCAGTTCTTC.